Shown below are 21 T cell receptor beta chains from a single sample sequenced in a study of regulatory and conventional T cells in RAG deficiency. The sorted regulatory T cells were CD4+, CD25-high and CD127-low, with genomic DNA sequenced. Assay used: immunoSEQ multiplex PCR; TCRdb lists only in-frame clones, some missing. The top ten clones hold over 1.5% of a sample with some 7,700 clones, approximately 94% of them seen once. These data were also reused for a study on regulatory T cells. This second study notes: The PCR used 52 TRBV and 13 TRBJ primers.

The specimen sequenced was CD127- CD25+ CD4+ Tregs sorted from blood. These receptors all come from a human donor in good health.

The chain is built from TRBV27 and TRBJ1-1; the D is unclear. The CDR3 is 18 amino acids. CDR1 is MNHEY and CDR2 is SMNVEV in the germline V gene (reference sequence). The V and J ends lost 0 bases and 5 bases respectively, with 22 bases between them. In nucleotides, the CDR3 is TGTGCCAGCAGTTTATCGGGGTTGGACTATTATGCCAAGACTGAAGCTTTCTTT. This sequence encodes CASSLSGLDYYAKTEAFF.

The CDR3 protein is CASSPGLAVYEQYF. The CDR3 DNA reads TGTGCCAGCAGCCCGGGACTAGCAGTCTACGAGCAGTACTTC. V gene TRBV4-2 combines with J gene TRBJ2-7; TRBD2 matches 9 bases. With 4 bases clipped from V and 3 bases from J, the junction kept 4 bases outside the gene matches. CDR1 and CDR2 (germline): LGHNA, YNFKEQ. The CDR3 length is 14 residues.

V usage is TRBV6-5 and J usage is TRBJ2-5, with 7 bases identical to TRBD1. The V segment lost 6 bases and the J segment 5 bases; nucleotides outside the gene matches: 9. This CDR3 region has 14 residues. Germline V gene lookup returns CDR1 MNHEY and CDR2 SVGAGI. The CDR3 loop reads CASSPDRDWETQYF. CDR3 DNA: TGTGCCAGCAGCCCCGACAGGGATTGGGAGACCCAGTACTTC.

This clone has only one observation. V usage is TRBV28 and J usage is TRBJ2-4, with a tentative D call TRBD1 (5 bases). The CDR3 spans 14 residues. V lost 3 bases, J lost 3 bases, and 9 bases lay in between. CDR1 MDHEN and CDR2 SYDVKM come from the germline V gene. CDR3 sequence (DNA): TGTGCCAGCAGTTTCCAGGGCAGCAAAAACATTCAGTACTTC. The encoded protein is CASSFQGSKNIQYF.

V and J are TRBV6-1 and TRBJ2-7; D not certain. V was clipped by 6 bases and J by 0 bases, with 12 bases between them. CDR1 and CDR2 from the germline V gene are MNHNS and SASEGT. The CDR3 runs 14 residues. CDR3 DNA sequence: TGTGCCAGCAGCGCGACCGGGTTCTCCTACGAGCAGTACTTC. Its protein product is CASSATGFSYEQYF.

CDR3: CASSLMRGRGQPQHF. CDR3 DNA: TGTGCCAGCAGCTTAATGAGAGGGAGGGGTCAGCCCCAGCATTTT. The rearrangement joins TRBV7-8 to TRBJ1-5; TRBD1 is a possible D gene (5 bases). Per the germline V gene, CDR1 is SGHVS and CDR2 is FQNEAQ. This CDR3 is 15 amino acids long. Trimming pared 2 bases from V and 6 bases from J, leaving 14 bases between.

This rearrangement joins TRBV19 to TRBJ2-3, with D hard to call. There are 15 residues in the CDR3. V lost 3 bases, J lost 0 bases, and 10 bases lay in between. The germline gives CDR1 LNHDA, CDR2 SQIVND (reference sequence). CDR3 in amino acids: CASSMRIFSTDTQYF. CDR3 in DNA: TGTGCCAGTAGTATGAGAATTTTCAGCACAGATACGCAGTATTTT.

The rearrangement uses TRBV30 and TRBJ2-5, with 10 bases aligning to TRBD1. After removal of 3 bases from V and 5 bases from J, the junction contained 9 bases not matched to a gene. In germline, CDR1 is GTSNPN, CDR2 SVGIG (reference sequence). CDR3 size: 15 residues. In DNA, the CDR3 is TGTGCCTGGAGCCTAAAGACAGGGGGCGGTGAGACCCAGTACTTC. Amino acid sequence: CAWSLKTGGGETQYF.

This clone showed up just once. The chain uses TRBV5-6 and TRBJ1-2; the D gene is possibly TRBD1 (6 bases). Germline V gives CDR1 SGHDT, CDR2 YYEEEE. Trimming left V 1 base short and J 4 bases short, with 11 bases between. This CDR3 spans 14 amino acids. DNA for the CDR3: TGTGCCAGCAGCTTGTACAGGGATCTCTATGGCTACACCTTC. Translation: CASSLYRDLYGYTF.

The V gene is TRBV5-1, the J gene TRBJ2-7; possible D gene TRBD2, 5 bases. Deletions cut 4 bases from V and 3 bases from J, with 23 bases between. Germline lookup yields CDR1 SGHRS and CDR2 YFSETQ. CDR3 length equals 17 residues. In DNA, the CDR3 is TGCGCCAGCAGCCAACTCGCGCCGGGGAGAGGCCACTACGAGCAGTACTTC. It yields the protein CASSQLAPGRGHYEQYF.

The chain recombines TRBV5-1 with TRBJ2-2; 14 bases are shared with TRBD2. Germline V CDR1 and CDR2: SGHRS, YFSETQ. The trim removed 6 bases at V and 5 bases at J, leaving 9 bases unmatched. The CDR3 is 17 residues long. CDR3 nucleotides: TGCGCCAGCACCCGACTAGCGGGGGGGCCTTTGACCGGGGAGCTGTTTTTT. Translated, it gives CASTRLAGGPLTGELFF.

The chain joins TRBV11-2 to TRBJ2-1; 9 bases line up with TRBD1. The V gene's germline CDR1 is SGHAT and CDR2 FQNNGV. The ends lost 5 bases at V and 9 bases at J; junction bases unmatched: 5. The CDR3 extends over 13 amino acids. The CDR3 DNA follows: TGTGCCAGCAGCCGGACAGGGGAGGTTGAGCAGTTCTTC. It translates to CASSRTGEVEQFF.

The V and J genes are TRBV7-3 and TRBJ2-2, with D tentatively TRBD1 (6 bases). Trimming shortened V by 1 base and J by 4 bases, and 13 bases separated the two germline ends. Germline CDR1 is SGHTA and CDR2 is FQGTGA. This CDR3 has 16 residues. The CDR3 DNA follows: TGTGCCAGCAGCTTAAGGCCAGGGGTCATCACCGGGGAGCTGTTTTTT. This translates into CASSLRPGVITGELFF.

This clone was seen only once. This chain links TRBV21-1 with TRBJ2-5; the D call in the table, TRBD1, was not verified against the DNA. TRBV21-1 corresponds to a pseudogene. The CDR3 runs 10 residues. The CDR3 protein is CATNQETQYF. The CDR3 DNA follows: TGTGCCACAAATCAAGAGACCCAGTACTTC.

The J gene is TRBJ2-2, the V gene TRBV4-1; perhaps TRBD2 as D (5 bases). V lost 4 bases to trimming and J lost 0 bases, with 18 bases between them. CDR3 length: 18 residues. Germline V lookup: CDR1 MGHRA, CDR2 YSYEKL. The CDR3 sequence: CASSPRTRSSANTGELFF. The CDR3 DNA is TGCGCCAGCAGCCCACGCACTAGGAGTTCCGCGAACACCGGGGAGCTGTTTTTT.

The V and J genes are TRBV6-1 and TRBJ2-5; no firm D call. Trimming took 1 base from V and 2 from J, leaving 8 bases between them. This CDR3 region has 14 residues. Per the germline V gene, CDR1 is MNHNS and CDR2 is SASEGT. The CDR3 sequence: CASSEVRLQETQYF. The CDR3 DNA follows: TGTGCCAGCAGTGAAGTCAGGTTACAAGAGACCCAGTACTTC.

Concerning this clone itself: The CDR3 end shows no conserved phenylalanine or tryptophan, and so a read error is likely. Because the CDR3's place on the DNA is in doubt, the DNA is left out and the CDR3 is given as listed by TCRdb. V and J are TRBV19 and TRBJ2-3; the D call TRBD1 from the table was never checked on the DNA. The CDR3 contains 12 residues when both ends are counted. Germline CDR1 and CDR2: LNHDA and SQIVND (reference sequence). This chain's CDR3 is CASSTRTGSLRV.

The chain is built from TRBV19 and TRBJ1-2, with 7 bases that match TRBD1. V lost 4 bases to trimming and J lost 5 bases; unmatched junction nucleotides: 10. Germline assignment: CDR1 LNHDA and CDR2 SQIVND (reference sequence). The CDR3 has 15 residues. CDR3 protein: CASSRDPGTAYGYTF. CDR3 DNA sequence: TGTGCCAGTAGTAGGGACCCCGGGACAGCTTATGGCTACACCTTC.

The V call is TRBV11-2, the J call TRBJ2-5, with D unresolved. Between the trimmed V and J ends, which lost 0 bases and 5 bases, there was a span of 19 bases. Germline assignment: CDR1 SGHAT and CDR2 FQNNGV. The CDR3 contains 17 residues. CDR3 sequence (DNA): TGTGCCAGCAGCTTAGATAGAGGCAGTGCACCCCCGGAGACCCAGTACTTC. Its protein is CASSLDRGSAPPETQYF.

V is TRBV7-2 and J is TRBJ2-3; tentative D call: TRBD2 (6 bases). Germline CDR1 is SGHTA and CDR2 is FQGNSA. Trimming took 5 bases from V and 4 from J, leaving 10 bases between them. The CDR3 is 13 residues long. The chain's CDR3 is CASSGTGADTQYF. DNA for the CDR3: TGTGCCAGCAGCGGGACTGGGGCAGATACGCAGTATTTT.

V is TRBV2 and J is TRBJ1-1; D is possibly TRBD1 (6 bases). CDR1 and CDR2 (germline): SNHLY, FYNNEI. Trimming cost V 6 bases and J 3 bases, with 11 bases left between them. This CDR3 spans 13 amino acids. The CDR3 sequence: CASRQQGYTEAFF. In DNA, the CDR3 is TGTGCCAGCAGACAACAGGGTTACACTGAAGCTTTCTTT. Together with reference TRBV2 and TRBJ1-1, the CDR3 gives the full variable domain: EPEVTQTPSHQVTQMGQEVILRCVPISNHLYFYWYRQILGQKVEFLVSFYNNEISEKSEIFDDQFSVERPDGSNFTLKIRSTKLEDSAMYFCASRQQGYTEAFFGQGTRLTVV.